This T cell receptor beta chain was identified during a study of T cell repertoires in cytomegalovirus infection. In the study overall: Based on public TCR beta signatures, there were indications of CMV infection and of a matching HLA type. Findings of the study overall: Predominance within the ex vivo response was attributable to HLA-C-restricted CMV-specific TCR beta clonotypes.

Only a few counts were recorded for this clonotype. No antigen is known for it. TCRdb redid the calling of the reads with MiXCR, one entry per CDR3 protein. The repertoire includes approximately 160,000 distinct CDR3 sequences, 15% to 20% of them detected once, and about 17% sits in the top ten. Trimming left V 0 bases short and J 2 bases short, with 8 bases between. Germline V gives CDR1 LNHNV, CDR2 YYDKDF (reference sequence). The CDR3 spans 14 residues. Sequenced sample: CD8+ T cells from PBMCs. This chain joins TRBV15 and TRBJ2-7; the D gene is possibly TRBD2 (5 bases). The sequence came from a human donor in good health (CMV status not recorded). Some clones in this sample may be carry-over from other donors' samples. The CDR3 bases are TGTGCCACCAGCAGAGATCGGGGTACCTACGAGCAGTACTTC. This codes for CATSRDRGTYEQYF.